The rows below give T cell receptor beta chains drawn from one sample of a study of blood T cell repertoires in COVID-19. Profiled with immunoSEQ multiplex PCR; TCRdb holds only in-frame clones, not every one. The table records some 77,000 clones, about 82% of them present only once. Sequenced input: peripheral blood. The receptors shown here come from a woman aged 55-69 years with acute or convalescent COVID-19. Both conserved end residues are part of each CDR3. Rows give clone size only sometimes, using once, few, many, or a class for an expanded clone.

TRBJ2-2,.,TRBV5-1,CASSRTERTGELFF
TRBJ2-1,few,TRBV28,CASRSGAVYNEQFF
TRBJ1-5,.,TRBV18,CASSPGQTNQPQHF
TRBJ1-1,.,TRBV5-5,CASSFEVRNTEAFF
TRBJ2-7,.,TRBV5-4,CASSHVLAGAGGEQYF
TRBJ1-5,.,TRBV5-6,CASSLGAGNQPQHF
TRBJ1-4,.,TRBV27,CASSARQGISEKLFF
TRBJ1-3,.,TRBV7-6,CASSLGQGLSGNTIYF
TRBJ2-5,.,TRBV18,CASSSMQGAGETQYF
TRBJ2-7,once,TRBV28,CASSPPRQGLSYEQYF
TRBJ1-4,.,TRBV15,CATSRDRGLNEKLFF
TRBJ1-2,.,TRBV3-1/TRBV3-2,CASSQTRRSYTF
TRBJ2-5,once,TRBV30,CAWSGGAAQTQYF
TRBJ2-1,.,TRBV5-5,CASSLEFSGLIGEQFF
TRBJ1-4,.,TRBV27,CASSLQGTNEKLFF
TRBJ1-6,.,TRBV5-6,CASRRTGGSSPLHF
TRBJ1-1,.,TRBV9,CASSVEGQGVTEAFF
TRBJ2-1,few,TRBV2,CASYDRGTYNEQFF
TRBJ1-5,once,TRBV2,CASSVGARGSNQPQHF
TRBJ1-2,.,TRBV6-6,CASQGGGDYGYTF
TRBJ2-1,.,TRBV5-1,CASSLEPAYNEQFF
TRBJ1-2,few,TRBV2,CASSQTTVYGYTF